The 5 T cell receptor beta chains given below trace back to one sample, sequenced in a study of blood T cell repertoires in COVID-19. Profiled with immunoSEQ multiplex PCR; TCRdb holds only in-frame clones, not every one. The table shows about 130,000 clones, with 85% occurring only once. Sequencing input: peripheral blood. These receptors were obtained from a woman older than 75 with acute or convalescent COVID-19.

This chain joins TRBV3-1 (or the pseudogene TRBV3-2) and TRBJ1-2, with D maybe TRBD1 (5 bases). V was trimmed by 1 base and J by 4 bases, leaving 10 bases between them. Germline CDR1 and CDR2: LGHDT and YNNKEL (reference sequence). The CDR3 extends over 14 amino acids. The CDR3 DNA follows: TGTGCCAGCAGCCAAGCGGCCGGGGGCTATGGCTACACCTTC. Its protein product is CASSQAAGGYGYTF.

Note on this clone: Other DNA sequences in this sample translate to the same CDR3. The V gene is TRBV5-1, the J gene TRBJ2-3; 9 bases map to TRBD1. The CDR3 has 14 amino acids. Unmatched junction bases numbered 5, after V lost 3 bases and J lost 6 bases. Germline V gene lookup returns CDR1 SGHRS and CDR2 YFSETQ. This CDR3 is CASSSPGQGDTQYF. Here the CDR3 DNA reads TGCGCCAGCAGCTCACCGGGACAGGGCGATACGCAGTATTTT. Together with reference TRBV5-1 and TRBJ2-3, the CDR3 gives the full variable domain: KAGVTQTPRYLIKTRGQQVTLSCSPISGHRSVSWYQQTPGQGLQFLFEYFSETQRNKGNFPGRFSGRQFSNSRSEMNVSTLELGDSALYLCASSSPGQGDTQYFGPGTRLTVL.

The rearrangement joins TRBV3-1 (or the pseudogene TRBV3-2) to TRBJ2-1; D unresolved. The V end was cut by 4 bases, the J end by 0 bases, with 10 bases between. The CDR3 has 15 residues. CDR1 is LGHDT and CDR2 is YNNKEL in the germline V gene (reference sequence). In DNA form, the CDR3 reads TGTGCCAGCAGCCTAACGGTCAACTCCTACAATGAGCAGTTCTTC. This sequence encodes CASSLTVNSYNEQFF.

Written as DNA, the CDR3 is TGTGCCAGCAGCCAAGATGATCGTACTGGCGGGGGGGGAGATGAGCAGTTCTTC. Protein: CASSQDDRTGGGGDEQFF. The J gene is TRBJ2-1, the V gene TRBV3-1 (or the pseudogene TRBV3-2); 9 bases align to TRBD2. The length of the CDR3 is 18 residues. The germline V gene has CDR1 LGHDT and CDR2 YNNKEL (reference sequence). Trimming at V came to 0 bases and at J to 8 bases, leaving 14 bases not matched to a gene.

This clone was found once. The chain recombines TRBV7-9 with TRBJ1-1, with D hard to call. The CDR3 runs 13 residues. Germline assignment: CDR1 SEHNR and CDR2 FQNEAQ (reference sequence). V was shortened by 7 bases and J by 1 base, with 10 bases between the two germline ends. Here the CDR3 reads CASTPQANTEAFF. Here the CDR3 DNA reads TGTGCCAGCACCCCCCAGGCGAACACTGAAGCTTTCTTT.